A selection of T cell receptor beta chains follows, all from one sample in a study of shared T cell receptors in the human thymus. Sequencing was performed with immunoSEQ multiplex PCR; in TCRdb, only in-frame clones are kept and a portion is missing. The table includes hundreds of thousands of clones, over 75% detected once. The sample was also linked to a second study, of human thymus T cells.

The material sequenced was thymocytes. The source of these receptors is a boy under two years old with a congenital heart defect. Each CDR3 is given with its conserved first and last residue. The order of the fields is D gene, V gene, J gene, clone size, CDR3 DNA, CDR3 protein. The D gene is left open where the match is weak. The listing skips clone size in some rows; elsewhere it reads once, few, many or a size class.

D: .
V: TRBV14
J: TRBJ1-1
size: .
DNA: TGTGCCAGCAGCCAAGCTATTCGACCCGCGGGCACTGAAGCTTTCTTT
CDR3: CASSQAIRPAGTEAFF

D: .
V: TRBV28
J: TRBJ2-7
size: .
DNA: TGTGCCAGCACCTTCGGAACAGTTGCCTCCTACGAGCAGTACTTC
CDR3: CASTFGTVASYEQYF

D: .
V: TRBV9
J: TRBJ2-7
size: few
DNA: TGTGCCAGCTCCAAGGGGGGGACAATCCTTTACGAGCAGTACTTC
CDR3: CASSKGGTILYEQYF

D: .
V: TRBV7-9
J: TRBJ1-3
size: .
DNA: TGTGCCAGCAGCTTACTGGAGAAGATCTCCTCTGGAAACACCATATATTTT
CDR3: CASSLLEKISSGNTIYF

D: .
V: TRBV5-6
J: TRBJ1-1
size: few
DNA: TGTGCCAGCAGCCCAGACAGGAGGAACACTGAAGCTTTCTTT
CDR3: CASSPDRRNTEAFF

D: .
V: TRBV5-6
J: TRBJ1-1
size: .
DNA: TGTGCCAGCAGCAGGGGTGGAGGGGAAAGGAACACTGAAGCTTTCTTT
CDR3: CASSRGGGERNTEAFF

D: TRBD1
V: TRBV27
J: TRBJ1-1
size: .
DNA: TGTGCCAGCAGTTTCCAAGGTTGCCACAGGGGTGGGGACCTTAGGGACACTGAAGCTTTCTTT
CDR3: CASSFQGCHRGGDLRDTEAFF

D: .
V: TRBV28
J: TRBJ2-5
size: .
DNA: TGTGCCAGCAGTTGGGGTAGGGCGGGCCCCCAAGAGACCCAGTACTTC
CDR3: CASSWGRAGPQETQYF

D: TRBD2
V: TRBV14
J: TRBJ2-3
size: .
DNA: TGTGCCAGCAGCCGCCTGACTAGCGGGGGGGGAACAGATACGCAGTATTTT
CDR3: CASSRLTSGGGTDTQYF

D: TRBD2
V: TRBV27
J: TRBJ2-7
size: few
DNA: TGTGCCAGCAGTCCTGCCCCGGGACTAGCTAATAACGGATTTTACGAGCAGTACTTC
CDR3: CASSPAPGLANNGFYEQYF

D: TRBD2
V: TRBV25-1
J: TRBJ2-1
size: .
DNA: TGTGCCAGCAGTCCCACAGATGTGGCGGGGGGGGACAATGAGCAGTTCTTC
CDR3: CASSPTDVAGGDNEQFF

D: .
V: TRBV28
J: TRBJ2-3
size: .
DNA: TGTGCCAGCAGTTTTGGGGGGAATCCAGATACGCAGTATTTT
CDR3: CASSFGGNPDTQYF

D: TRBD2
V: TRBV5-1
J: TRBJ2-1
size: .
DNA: TGCGCCAGCCAACCGACTAGCGGGGGGGCCTCCTACAATGAGCAGTTCTTC
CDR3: CASQPTSGGASYNEQFF

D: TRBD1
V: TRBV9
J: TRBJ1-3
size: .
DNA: TGTGCCAGCAGCAACCGGGACAGCGGAAACACCATATATTTT
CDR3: CASSNRDSGNTIYF

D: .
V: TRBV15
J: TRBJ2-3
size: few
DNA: TGTGCCACCGGTGGGGGGTCCCGTCGAGATACGCAGTATTTT
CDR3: CATGGGSRRDTQYF

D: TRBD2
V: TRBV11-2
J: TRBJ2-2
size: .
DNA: TGTGCCAGCAGCACTAGCGGGAGTTGGAACACCGGGGAGCTGTTTTTT
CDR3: CASSTSGSWNTGELFF

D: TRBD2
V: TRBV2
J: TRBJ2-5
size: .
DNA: TGTGCCAGCAGTAGATCCGGGACTAGCGGGAGGGCCAAGGAGACCCAGTACTTC
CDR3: CASSRSGTSGRAKETQYF

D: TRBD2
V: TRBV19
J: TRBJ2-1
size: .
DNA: TGTGCCAGTATTGGGACTAGCGGCACGGGGCGTGAGCAGTTCTTC
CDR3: CASIGTSGTGREQFF

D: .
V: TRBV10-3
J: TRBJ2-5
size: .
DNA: TGTGCCATCAGTGAGGATGTCTTGGGCAAGCAAGAGACCCAGTACTTC
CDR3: CAISEDVLGKQETQYF

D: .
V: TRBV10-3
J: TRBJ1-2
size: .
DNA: TGTGCCACCCCGGACGGGGATAACTATGGCTACACCTTC
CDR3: CATPDGDNYGYTF

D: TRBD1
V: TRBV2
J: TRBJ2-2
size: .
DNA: TGTGCCAGCAGTGAAGGAGGGACAGGGAACACCGGGGAGCTGTTTTTT
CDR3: CASSEGGTGNTGELFF

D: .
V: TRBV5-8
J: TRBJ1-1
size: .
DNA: TGTGCCAGCAGCTTGGCAGGGAGGGTTGAAGCTTTCTTT
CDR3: CASSLAGRVEAFF